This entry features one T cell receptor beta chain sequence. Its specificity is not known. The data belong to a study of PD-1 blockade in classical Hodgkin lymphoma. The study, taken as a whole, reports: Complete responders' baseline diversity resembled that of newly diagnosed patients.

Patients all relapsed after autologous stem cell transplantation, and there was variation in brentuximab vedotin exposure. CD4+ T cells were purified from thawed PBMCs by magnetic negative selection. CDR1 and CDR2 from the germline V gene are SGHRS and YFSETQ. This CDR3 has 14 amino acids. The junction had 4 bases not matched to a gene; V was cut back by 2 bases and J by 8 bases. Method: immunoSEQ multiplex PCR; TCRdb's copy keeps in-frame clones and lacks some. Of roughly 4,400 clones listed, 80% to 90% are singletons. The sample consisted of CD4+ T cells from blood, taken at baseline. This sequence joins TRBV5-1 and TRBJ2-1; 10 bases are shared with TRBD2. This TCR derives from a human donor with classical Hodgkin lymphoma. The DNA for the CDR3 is TGCGCCAGCAGCTTTGAGCGGGGGGGCCATGAGCAGTTCTTC. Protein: CASSFERGGHEQFF.